This T cell receptor (beta chain) was sequenced for a study of OX40 agonist ivuxolimab in advanced cancers. Study-level findings and limits: Expanded clones were, on average, more numerous among CD8+ T cells than CD4+.

Clones were read by immunoSEQ multiplex PCR, and TCRdb kept only the in-frame ones, dropping some. Here the sample spans some 50,000 clones, 90% to 95% being singletons. The length of the CDR3 is 14 residues. Germline CDR1 and CDR2: MNHEY and SMNVEV (reference sequence). Trimming removed 5 bases from V and 4 bases from J; junction bases left unmatched: 7. A word on this clone: The antigen is not known.

The TCR comes from an adult with an advanced solid tumor such as melanoma, head and neck, liver or kidney cancer. The chain combines TRBV27 with TRBJ1-2, with 7 bases aligning to TRBD1. This sample comprised CD4+ or CD8+ T cells sorted from blood, obtained in a trial of the OX40 agonist ivuxolimab. The CDR3 nucleotides read TGTGCCAGCAGTACCGCGACAGGGATCTATGGCTACACCTTC. Its protein product is CASSTATGIYGYTF.